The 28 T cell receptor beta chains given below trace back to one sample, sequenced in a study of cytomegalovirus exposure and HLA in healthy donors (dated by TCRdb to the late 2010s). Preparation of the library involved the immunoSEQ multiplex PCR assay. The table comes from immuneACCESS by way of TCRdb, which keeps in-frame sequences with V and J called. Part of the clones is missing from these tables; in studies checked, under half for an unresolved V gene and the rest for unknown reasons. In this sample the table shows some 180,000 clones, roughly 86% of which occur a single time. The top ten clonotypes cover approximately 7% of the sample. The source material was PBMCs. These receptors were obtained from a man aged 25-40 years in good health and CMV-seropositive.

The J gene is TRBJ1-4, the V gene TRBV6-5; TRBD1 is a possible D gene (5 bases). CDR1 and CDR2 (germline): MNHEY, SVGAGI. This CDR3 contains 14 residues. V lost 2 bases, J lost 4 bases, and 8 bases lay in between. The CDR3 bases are TGTGCCAGCAGTTACGGCAGGGTTAATGAAAAACTGTTTTTT. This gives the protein CASSYGRVNEKLFF.

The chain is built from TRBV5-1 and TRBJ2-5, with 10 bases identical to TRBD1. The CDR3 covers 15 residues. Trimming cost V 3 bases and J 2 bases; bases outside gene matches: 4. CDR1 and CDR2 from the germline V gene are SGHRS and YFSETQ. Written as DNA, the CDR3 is TGCGCCAGCAGCTGGGGACAGGGGCGTCAAGAGACCCAGTACTTC. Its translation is CASSWGQGRQETQYF.

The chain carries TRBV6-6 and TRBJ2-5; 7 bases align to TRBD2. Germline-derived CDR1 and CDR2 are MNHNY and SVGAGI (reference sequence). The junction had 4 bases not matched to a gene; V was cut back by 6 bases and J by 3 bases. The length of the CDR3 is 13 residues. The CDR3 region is CASSTGREETQYF. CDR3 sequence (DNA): TGTGCCAGCAGCACGGGGAGGGAAGAGACCCAGTACTTC.

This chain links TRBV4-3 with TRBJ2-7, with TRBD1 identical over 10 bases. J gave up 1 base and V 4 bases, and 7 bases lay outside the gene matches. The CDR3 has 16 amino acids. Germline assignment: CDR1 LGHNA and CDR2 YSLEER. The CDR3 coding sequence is TGCGCCAGCAGCCCTTCGGGGACAGGGGAATCCTACGAGCAGTACTTC. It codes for CASSPSGTGESYEQYF.

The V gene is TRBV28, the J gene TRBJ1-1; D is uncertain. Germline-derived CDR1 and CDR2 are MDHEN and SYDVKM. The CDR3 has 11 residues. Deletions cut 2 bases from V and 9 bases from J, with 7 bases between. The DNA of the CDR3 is TGTGCCAGCAGTTTAAGCCGCAAAGCTTTCTTT. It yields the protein CASSLSRKAFF.

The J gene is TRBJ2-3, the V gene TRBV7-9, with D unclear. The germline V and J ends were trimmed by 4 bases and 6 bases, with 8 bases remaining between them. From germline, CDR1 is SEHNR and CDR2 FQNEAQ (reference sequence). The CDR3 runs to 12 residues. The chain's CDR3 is CASSSLGDTQYF. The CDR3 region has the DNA TGTGCCAGCAGCTCTCTAGGGGATACGCAGTATTTT.

The CDR3 bases are TGTGCCAGCAGCTTGGAACGGTTCACCGGGGAGCTGTTTTTT. Protein: CASSLERFTGELFF. The chain couples TRBV5-6 to TRBJ2-2; D gene uncertain. The CDR3 is 14 residues long. Germline lookup yields CDR1 SGHDT and CDR2 YYEEEE. With 0 bases removed from V and 4 bases from J, the gap between germline ends came to 7 bases.

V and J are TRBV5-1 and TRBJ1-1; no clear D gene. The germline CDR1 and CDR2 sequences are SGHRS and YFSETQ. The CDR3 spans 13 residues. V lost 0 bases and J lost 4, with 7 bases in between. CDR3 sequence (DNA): TGCGCCAGCAGCTTGGAAGTTGGCACTGAAGCTTTCTTT. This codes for CASSLEVGTEAFF.

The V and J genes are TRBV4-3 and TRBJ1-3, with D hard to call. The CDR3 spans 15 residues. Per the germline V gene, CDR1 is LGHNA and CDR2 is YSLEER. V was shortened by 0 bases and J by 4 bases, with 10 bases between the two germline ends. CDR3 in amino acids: CASSQDAVSGNTIYF. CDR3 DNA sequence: TGCGCCAGCAGCCAAGATGCGGTGTCCGGAAACACCATATATTTT.

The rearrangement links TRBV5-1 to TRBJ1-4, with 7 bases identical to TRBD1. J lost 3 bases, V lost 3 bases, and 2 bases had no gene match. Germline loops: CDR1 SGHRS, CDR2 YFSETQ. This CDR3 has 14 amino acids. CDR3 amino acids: CASSSGQPNEKLFF. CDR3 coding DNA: TGCGCCAGCAGCTCGGGACAGCCTAATGAAAAACTGTTTTTT.

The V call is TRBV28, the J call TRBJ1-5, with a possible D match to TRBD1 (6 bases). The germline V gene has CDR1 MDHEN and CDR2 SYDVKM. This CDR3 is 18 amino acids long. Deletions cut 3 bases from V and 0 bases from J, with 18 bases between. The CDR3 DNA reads TGTGCCAGCAGTTTCCTTTACCGCGGGGGCATTAGCAATCAGCCCCAGCATTTT. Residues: CASSFLYRGGISNQPQHF.

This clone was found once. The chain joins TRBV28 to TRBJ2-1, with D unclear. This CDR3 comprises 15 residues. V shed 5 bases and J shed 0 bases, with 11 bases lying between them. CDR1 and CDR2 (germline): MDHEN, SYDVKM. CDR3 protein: CASSLHAISYNEQFF. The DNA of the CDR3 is TGTGCCAGCAGTCTGCACGCTATCTCCTACAATGAGCAGTTCTTC.

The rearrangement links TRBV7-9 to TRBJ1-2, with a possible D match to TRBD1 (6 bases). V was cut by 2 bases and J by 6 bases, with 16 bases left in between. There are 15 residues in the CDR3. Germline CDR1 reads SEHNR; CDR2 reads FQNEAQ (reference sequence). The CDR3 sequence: CASSLRRVGADGYTF. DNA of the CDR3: TGTGCCAGCAGCTTACGACGCGTGGGGGCCGATGGCTACACCTTC.

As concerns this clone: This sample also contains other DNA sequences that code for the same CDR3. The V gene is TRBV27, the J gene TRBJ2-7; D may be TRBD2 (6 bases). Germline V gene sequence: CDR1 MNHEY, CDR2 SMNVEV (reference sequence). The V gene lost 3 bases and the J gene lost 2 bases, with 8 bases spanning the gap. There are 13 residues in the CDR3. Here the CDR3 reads CASSLGLTYEQYF. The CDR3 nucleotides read TGTGCCAGCAGTTTGGGACTGACCTACGAGCAGTACTTC.

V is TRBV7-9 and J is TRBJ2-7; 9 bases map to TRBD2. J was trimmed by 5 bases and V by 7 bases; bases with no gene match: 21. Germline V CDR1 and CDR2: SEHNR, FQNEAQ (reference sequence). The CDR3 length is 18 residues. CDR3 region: CASTELTAAGGLIDEQYF. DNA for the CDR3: TGTGCCAGCACCGAGCTTACTGCGGCGGGGGGGCTAATCGACGAGCAGTACTTC.

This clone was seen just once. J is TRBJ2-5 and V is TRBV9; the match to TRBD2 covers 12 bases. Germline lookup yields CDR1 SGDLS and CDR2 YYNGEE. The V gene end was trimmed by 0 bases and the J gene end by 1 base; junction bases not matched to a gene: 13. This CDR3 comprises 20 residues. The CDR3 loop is CASSVGAGGSSGRAQETQYF. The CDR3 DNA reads TGTGCCAGCAGCGTAGGGGCAGGGGGCTCTAGCGGGAGGGCCCAAGAGACCCAGTACTTC.

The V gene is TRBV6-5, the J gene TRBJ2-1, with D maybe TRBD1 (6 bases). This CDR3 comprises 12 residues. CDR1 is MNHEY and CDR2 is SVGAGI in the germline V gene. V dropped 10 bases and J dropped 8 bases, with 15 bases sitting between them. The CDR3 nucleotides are TGTGCCAACTTACAGGGTTACCATGAGCAGTTCTTC. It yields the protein CANLQGYHEQFF.

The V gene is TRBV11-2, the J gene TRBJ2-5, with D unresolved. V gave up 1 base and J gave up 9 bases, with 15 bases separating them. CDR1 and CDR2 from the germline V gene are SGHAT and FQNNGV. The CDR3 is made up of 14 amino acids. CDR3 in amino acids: CASSLGMEGGPQYF. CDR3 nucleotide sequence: TGTGCCAGCAGCTTAGGGATGGAAGGCGGACCCCAGTACTTC.

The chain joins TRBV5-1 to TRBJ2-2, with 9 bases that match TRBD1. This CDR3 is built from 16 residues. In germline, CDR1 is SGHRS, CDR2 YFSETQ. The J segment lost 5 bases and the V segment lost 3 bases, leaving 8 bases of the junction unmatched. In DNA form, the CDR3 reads TGCGCCAGCAGCTGGAACCGGGACAGGGTAACCGGGGAGCTGTTTTTT. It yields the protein CASSWNRDRVTGELFF.

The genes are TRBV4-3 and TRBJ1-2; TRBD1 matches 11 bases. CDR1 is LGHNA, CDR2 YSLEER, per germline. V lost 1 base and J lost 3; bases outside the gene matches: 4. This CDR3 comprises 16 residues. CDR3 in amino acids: CASSQGLDRGHYGYTF. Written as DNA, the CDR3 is TGCGCCAGCAGCCAAGGACTGGACAGGGGGCACTATGGCTACACCTTC.

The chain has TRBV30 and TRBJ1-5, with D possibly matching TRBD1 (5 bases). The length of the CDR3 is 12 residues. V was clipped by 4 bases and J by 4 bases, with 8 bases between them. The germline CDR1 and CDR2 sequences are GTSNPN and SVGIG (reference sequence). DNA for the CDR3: TGTGCCTGGAAGGCAGGGAATCAGCCCCAGCATTTT. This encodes CAWKAGNQPQHF.

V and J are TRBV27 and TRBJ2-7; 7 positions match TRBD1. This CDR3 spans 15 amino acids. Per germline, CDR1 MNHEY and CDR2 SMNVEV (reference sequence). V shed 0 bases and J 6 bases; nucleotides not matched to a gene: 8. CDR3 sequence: CASSLSVRGLGEQYF. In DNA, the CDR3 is TGTGCCAGCAGTTTATCGGTAAGGGGGCTCGGCGAGCAGTACTTC.

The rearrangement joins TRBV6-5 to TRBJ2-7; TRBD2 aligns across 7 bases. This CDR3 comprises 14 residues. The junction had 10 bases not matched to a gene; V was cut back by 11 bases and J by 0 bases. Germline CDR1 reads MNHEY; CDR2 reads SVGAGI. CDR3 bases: TGTGCCCGACTTCTGGGGGAGGGCTCCTACGAGCAGTACTTC. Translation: CARLLGEGSYEQYF.

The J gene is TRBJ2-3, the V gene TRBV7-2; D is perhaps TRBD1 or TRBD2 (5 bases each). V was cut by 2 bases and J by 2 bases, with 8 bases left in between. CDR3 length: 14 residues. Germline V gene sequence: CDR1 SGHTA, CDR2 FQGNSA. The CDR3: CASSLTGHTDTQYF. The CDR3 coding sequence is TGTGCCAGCAGCTTAACGGGGCACACAGATACGCAGTATTTT.

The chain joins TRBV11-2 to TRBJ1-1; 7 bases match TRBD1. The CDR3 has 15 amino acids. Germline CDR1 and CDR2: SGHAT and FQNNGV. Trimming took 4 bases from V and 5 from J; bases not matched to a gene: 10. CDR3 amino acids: CASSSLQGSPTEAFF. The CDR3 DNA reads TGTGCCAGCAGCTCCTTACAGGGGTCCCCAACTGAAGCTTTCTTT.

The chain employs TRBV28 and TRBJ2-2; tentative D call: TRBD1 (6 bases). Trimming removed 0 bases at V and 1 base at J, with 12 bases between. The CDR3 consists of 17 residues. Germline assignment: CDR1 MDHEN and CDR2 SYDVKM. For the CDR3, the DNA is TGTGCCAGCAGTTTATGGAGAACAGGGATGAACACCGGGGAGCTGTTTTTT. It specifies CASSLWRTGMNTGELFF.

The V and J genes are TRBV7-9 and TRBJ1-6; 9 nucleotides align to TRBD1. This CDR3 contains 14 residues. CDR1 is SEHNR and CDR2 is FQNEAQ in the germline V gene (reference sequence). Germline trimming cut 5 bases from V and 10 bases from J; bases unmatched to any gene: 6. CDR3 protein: CASSPRTGVSPLHF. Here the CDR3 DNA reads TGTGCCAGCAGCCCTCGGACAGGGGTGTCACCCCTCCACTTT.

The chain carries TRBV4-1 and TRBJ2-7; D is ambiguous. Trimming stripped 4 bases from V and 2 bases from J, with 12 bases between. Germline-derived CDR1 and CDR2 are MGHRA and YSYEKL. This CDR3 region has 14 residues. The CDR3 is CASSPHLRPYEQYF. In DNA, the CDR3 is TGCGCCAGCAGCCCCCACCTTAGACCCTACGAGCAGTACTTC.